Presented here are 5 T cell receptor beta chains from one specimen sequenced in a study of T cells after yellow fever vaccination. TCRdb re-called the 5' RACE reads through MiXCR, storing one row per CDR3 protein. The sample lists some 29,000 distinct CDR3 sequences, around 5% occurring once. The source was CD8+ T cells sorted from PBMCs, collected 10 days after the yellow fever booster vaccination. Every receptor here comes from a man aged 30-40 years who received the YFV17D yellow fever vaccine.

This clonotype was seen ten or more times. The chain carries TRBV5-6 and TRBJ2-3, with 8 bases fitting TRBD2. Germline V CDR1 and CDR2: SGHDT, YYEEEE. After removal of 1 base from V and 1 base from J, the junction contained 5 bases not matched to a gene. This CDR3 has 16 residues. CDR3 in DNA: TGTGCCAGCAGCTTGTTGGTGACTAGCGGCACAGATACGCAGTATTTT. Amino acid sequence: CASSLLVTSGTDTQYF.

This clonotype was detected many times. This rearrangement joins TRBV20-1 to TRBJ2-7; 9 nucleotides match TRBD2. CDR3 length equals 14 residues. Unmatched junction bases numbered 4, after V lost 3 bases and J lost 1 base. Looked up from germline, CDR1 is DFQATT and CDR2 is SNEGSKA (reference sequence). CDR3 sequence reads: CSARGAGGSYEQYF. CDR3 DNA sequence: TGCAGTGCTAGGGGGGCGGGAGGGTCCTACGAGCAGTACTTC.

This clonotype was seen at least ten times. This chain connects TRBV7-9 to TRBJ2-6; weak D call: TRBD1 (6 bases). The CDR3 length is 19 residues. V shed 3 bases and J shed 0 bases, with 18 bases lying between them. Germline lookup yields CDR1 SEHNR and CDR2 FQNEAQ (reference sequence). Written as DNA, the CDR3 is TGTGCCAGCAGCTTCCCGGACAGAGGATCTCTCTCTGGGGCCAACGTCCTGACTTTC. It yields the protein CASSFPDRGSLSGANVLTF.

Ten or more counts support this clonotype. The chain carries TRBV7-9 and TRBJ2-1, with a weak D call TRBD2 (6 bases). The CDR3 spans 12 residues. Germline V gene sequence: CDR1 SEHNR, CDR2 FQNEAQ (reference sequence). The germline V and J ends were trimmed by 5 bases and 11 bases, with 13 bases remaining between them. In DNA, the CDR3 is TGTGCCAGCAGCGCCCGGGACTTGCAGCAGTTCTTC. Residues: CASSARDLQQFF.

This clonotype occurred many times. This chain links TRBV3-1 with TRBJ2-5, with a tentative D call TRBD2 (6 bases). Between the trimmed V and J ends, which lost 5 bases and 5 bases, there was a span of 6 bases. Germline loops: CDR1 LGHDT, CDR2 YNNKEL (reference sequence). The CDR3 contains 11 residues. The CDR3 nucleotides are TGTGCCAGCAGCGGGGGGGAGACCCAGTACTTC. This encodes CASSGGETQYF.